Following are 11 T cell receptor beta chains from one sample sequenced in a study of blood T cell repertoires in COVID-19. Produced via immunoSEQ multiplex PCR; TCRdb's table is partial and in-frame only. The sample has more than 200,000 clones, more than 85% seen once. Sequencing was done on a sample of PBMCs or T cells enriched from blood (not recorded which). These receptors were collected from a woman in her 30s who had recovered from COVID-19.

This chain joins TRBV5-5 and TRBJ1-4, with TRBD1 matching 8 bases. This CDR3 region has 19 residues. The germline V gene encodes CDR1 SGHKS and CDR2 YYEKEE (reference sequence). Trimming removed 4 bases from V and 7 bases from J; junction bases left unmatched: 21. In DNA form, the CDR3 reads TGTGCCAGCAGCCCCGCCCCTACAGGGGGGGAACGGTTAGGTGAAAAACTGTTTTTT. Encoded protein: CASSPAPTGGERLGEKLFF. The whole variable domain, remainder taken from reference TRBV5-5 and TRBJ1-4, is DAGVTQSPTHLIKTRGQQVTLRCSPISGHKSVSWYQQVLGQGPQFIFQYYEKEERGRGNFPDRFSARQFPNYSSELNVNALLLGDSALYLCASSPAPTGGERLGEKLFFGSGTQLSVL.

Here the CDR3 reads CASSLLGGRVAGELFF. DNA for the CDR3: TGTGCCAGCAGCTTATTAGGTGGGAGGGTAGCCGGGGAGCTGTTTTTT. This chain links TRBV11-2 with TRBJ2-2, with 7 nucleotides matching TRBD2. Germline trimming cut 2 bases from V and 6 bases from J; bases unmatched to any gene: 9. This CDR3 has 16 amino acids. Germline V gives CDR1 SGHAT, CDR2 FQNNGV. The full variable domain, with the rest looked up from reference TRBV11-2 and TRBJ2-2, is EAGVAQSPRYKIIEKRQSVAFWCNPISGHATLYWYQQILGQGPKLLIQFQNNGVVDDSQLPKDRFSAERLKGVDSTLKIQPAKLEDSAVYLCASSLLGGRVAGELFFGEGSRLTVL.

The chain employs TRBV10-1 and TRBJ1-2, with D tentatively TRBD1 (5 bases). Germline values: CDR1 WNHNN, CDR2 SYGVQD (reference sequence). CDR3 length: 17 residues. Trimming shortened V by 3 bases and J by 0 bases, and 17 bases separated the two germline ends. The CDR3 is CASSEADRYIPNYGYTF. CDR3 in DNA: TGCGCCAGCAGTGAAGCTGACAGATACATCCCTAACTATGGCTACACCTTC.

The chain is built from TRBV2 and TRBJ1-6; D may be TRBD1 (5 bases). Germline V lookup: CDR1 SNHLY, CDR2 FYNNEI. Trimming shortened V by 3 bases and J by 5 bases, and 11 bases separated the two germline ends. This CDR3 is built from 15 residues. The chain's CDR3 is CASSERGTDNSPLHF. The CDR3 DNA follows: TGTGCCAGCAGTGAGCGGGGGACTGATAATTCACCCCTCCACTTT. Variable domain in full (rest from reference TRBV2 and TRBJ1-6): EPEVTQTPSHQVTQMGQEVILRCVPISNHLYFYWYRQILGQKVEFLVSFYNNEISEKSEIFDDQFSVERPDGSNFTLKIRSTKLEDSAMYFCASSERGTDNSPLHFGNGTRLTVT.

V is TRBV4-1 and J is TRBJ1-5; tentatively, D is TRBD1 (5 bases). There are 16 residues in the CDR3. Germline CDR1 and CDR2: MGHRA and YSYEKL. Trimming took off 1 base at V and 2 bases at J, with 12 bases between the two ends. CDR3 nucleotide sequence: TGCGCCAGCAGCCAAGGACAGACGTGGGGCAATCAGCCCCAGCATTTT. Translating it yields CASSQGQTWGNQPQHF.

This rearrangement joins TRBV5-1 to TRBJ1-1, with D possibly being TRBD1 (5 bases). Germline V gene sequence: CDR1 SGHRS, CDR2 YFSETQ. Trimming took 0 bases from V and 1 from J, leaving 16 bases between them. The CDR3 has 17 amino acids. CDR3 residues: CASSLEVTYRQNTEAFF. The DNA for the CDR3 is TGCGCCAGCAGCTTGGAGGTTACCTACAGGCAGAACACTGAAGCTTTCTTT.

In this sample, this clone turned up once. The chain has TRBV5-1 and TRBJ2-1, with TRBD1 as a possible D gene (5 bases). Trimming left V 3 bases short and J 3 bases short, with 19 bases between. Germline CDR1 and CDR2: SGHRS and YFSETQ. This CDR3 region has 17 residues. Written as DNA, the CDR3 is TGCGCCAGCAGCTCATTTGCAGGGCAGGTGCACTACAATGAGCAGTTCTTC. Encoded protein: CASSSFAGQVHYNEQFF.

The chain uses TRBV18 and TRBJ1-4, with a possible D match to TRBD1 (5 bases). The germline V and J ends were trimmed by 8 bases and 0 bases, with 16 bases remaining between them. The CDR3 runs 16 residues. The germline gives CDR1 KGHSH, CDR2 LQKENI. The CDR3, as DNA: TGTGCCAGCAAGGACATTACAACTCCAACTAATGAAAAACTGTTTTTT. It specifies CASKDITTPTNEKLFF.

The chain uses TRBV5-1 and TRBJ2-2, with TRBD1 as a possible D gene (6 bases). This CDR3 comprises 14 residues. V was pared by 3 bases and J by 1 base, with 7 bases between. The germline V gene has CDR1 SGHRS and CDR2 YFSETQ. The CDR3, as DNA: TGCGCCAGCAGCTCGGGACAGAACACCGGGGAGCTGTTTTTT. This sequence encodes CASSSGQNTGELFF.

This chain uses TRBV11-2 with TRBJ1-5, with D possibly TRBD1 on 6 matching bases. The CDR3 totals 16 residues. V lost 0 bases to trimming and J lost 6 bases, with 15 bases between them. Germline CDR1 reads SGHAT; CDR2 reads FQNNGV. CDR3 DNA sequence: TGTGCCAGCAGCTTAGACCGGGGGGCTGGGGGTCAGCCCCAGCATTTT. This sequence encodes CASSLDRGAGGQPQHF.

This sequence joins TRBV5-8 and TRBJ2-3; tentative D call: TRBD1 (5 bases). Germline V CDR1 and CDR2: SGHTS, YDEGEE. The CDR3 is 13 amino acids. V dropped 4 bases and J dropped 2 bases, with 8 bases sitting between them. The CDR3 nucleotides read TGTGCCAGCAGCGTTGGGGCCACAGATACGCAGTATTTT. Translated: CASSVGATDTQYF.